This record covers a single T cell receptor beta chain. This specimen comes from a study of blood T cell repertoires in COVID-19. About the study: Specimens from acute and convalescent COVID-19 originated in the United States, Italy and Spain.

The CDR3 totals 14 residues. V was clipped by 2 bases and J by 5 bases; unmatched bases: 3. Per germline, CDR1 SGHRS and CDR2 YFSETQ. As processed by the authors: Estimation of nucleated cell counts was performed using reference gene primer amplification. Data came from immunoSEQ multiplex PCR; TCRdb stores just in-frame clones and leaves some out. The DNA was the basis for D and trimming; V, J and clone size are from that table. The sample includes 90,000 or so clones, less than 85% seen only once; the top ten take more than 9.5%. The sequence was obtained from a human donor in a cohort sampled during active COVID-19. V is TRBV5-1 and J is TRBJ2-5; 10 bases align to TRBD2. The sequencing input was peripheral blood. In nucleotides, the CDR3 is TGCGCCAGCAGCTTAGCGGGAGGGCTGGAGACCCAGTACTTC. Translating it yields CASSLAGGLETQYF.